A selection of T cell receptor beta chains follows, all from one sample in a study of cytomegalovirus exposure and HLA in healthy donors. Measured with immunoSEQ multiplex PCR; TCRdb has only the in-frame clones, and not every one. Of roughly 120,000 clones detected, about 81% appear once; the ten largest clones hold approximately 2%. The sequenced sample consisted of PBMCs. These TCRs come from a man aged 35-49 years in good health and CMV-seronegative. The CDR3 runs from the conserved cysteine through the conserved F or W. Fields, in order: J gene, clone size, D gene, V gene, CDR3 protein, CDR3 DNA. A D gene is named only where the DNA matches it firmly. Where a row states a size, it is once, few, many or the class of an expanded clone; other rows omit it.

j_call: TRBJ1-1
clone_size: -
d_call: TRBD1
v_call: TRBV27
cdr3_aa: CASRPDRVNTEAFF
cdr3_nt: TGTGCCAGCAGACCCGACAGGGTCAACACTGAAGCTTTCTTT

j_call: TRBJ2-7
clone_size: -
d_call: TRBD2
v_call: TRBV5-1
cdr3_aa: CASSYTSGDSYEQYF
cdr3_nt: TGCGCCAGCAGCTATACTAGCGGGGACTCCTACGAGCAGTACTTC

j_call: TRBJ1-5
clone_size: -
d_call: -
v_call: TRBV7-6
cdr3_aa: CASSSRFEGPQHF
cdr3_nt: TGTGCCAGCAGCTCCCGTTTTGAGGGGCCCCAGCATTTT

j_call: TRBJ1-5
clone_size: -
d_call: -
v_call: TRBV19
cdr3_aa: CASSIDQTARFDNQPQHF
cdr3_nt: TGTGCCAGTAGTATAGATCAGACAGCCCGGTTTGATAATCAGCCCCAGCATTTT

j_call: TRBJ2-7
clone_size: -
d_call: -
v_call: TRBV7-2
cdr3_aa: CASSPDSYAYEQYF
cdr3_nt: TGTGCCAGCAGCCCGGACAGCTACGCCTACGAGCAGTACTTC

j_call: TRBJ2-1
clone_size: once
d_call: -
v_call: TRBV18
cdr3_aa: CASSGATNNEQFF
cdr3_nt: TGTGCCAGCTCAGGGGCAACCAACAATGAGCAGTTCTTC

j_call: TRBJ2-7
clone_size: -
d_call: TRBD1
v_call: TRBV18
cdr3_aa: CASSPLGTGDEQYF
cdr3_nt: TGTGCCAGCTCACCACTAGGGACAGGGGACGAGCAGTACTTC

j_call: TRBJ2-7
clone_size: -
d_call: TRBD1
v_call: TRBV7-2
cdr3_aa: CASSKQTGGATYEQYF
cdr3_nt: TGTGCCAGCAGCAAACAAACAGGGGGCGCGACCTACGAGCAGTACTTC

j_call: TRBJ2-5
clone_size: few
d_call: -
v_call: TRBV30
cdr3_aa: CAWEATPGGTQYF
cdr3_nt: TGTGCCTGGGAAGCGACCCCGGGTGGGACCCAGTACTTC

j_call: TRBJ1-4
clone_size: few
d_call: -
v_call: TRBV15
cdr3_aa: CATSSRRGNNEKLFF
cdr3_nt: TGTGCCACCAGCAGTCGTAGGGGAAATAATGAAAAACTGTTTTTT

j_call: TRBJ2-1
clone_size: -
d_call: -
v_call: TRBV27
cdr3_aa: CASSLGGIYNEQFF
cdr3_nt: TGTGCCAGCAGTTTAGGGGGGATTTACAATGAGCAGTTCTTC

j_call: TRBJ1-6
clone_size: -
d_call: -
v_call: TRBV27
cdr3_aa: CASSGPGLNSPLHF
cdr3_nt: TGTGCCAGCAGTGGTCCGGGACTTAATTCACCCCTCCACTTT

j_call: TRBJ2-7
clone_size: -
d_call: -
v_call: TRBV5-1
cdr3_aa: CASSLRVDSYEQYF
cdr3_nt: TGCGCCAGCAGCTTGCGAGTCGACAGTTACGAGCAGTACTTC

j_call: TRBJ2-7
clone_size: -
d_call: -
v_call: TRBV14
cdr3_aa: CASSQDRARADEQYF
cdr3_nt: TGTGCCAGCAGCCAAGATAGGGCCAGGGCGGACGAGCAGTACTTC

j_call: TRBJ1-2
clone_size: once
d_call: -
v_call: TRBV6-1
cdr3_aa: CASSEGPPEGCTF
cdr3_nt: TGTGCCAGCAGTGAGGGGCCCCCGGAGGGCTGCACCTTC

j_call: TRBJ2-6
clone_size: -
d_call: -
v_call: TRBV7-3
cdr3_aa: CASSLTSRPGANVLTF
cdr3_nt: TGTGCCAGCAGCTTAACGTCTCGTCCCGGGGCCAACGTCCTGACTTTC

j_call: TRBJ2-5
clone_size: -
d_call: -
v_call: TRBV28
cdr3_aa: CASSLPGQETQYF
cdr3_nt: TGTGCCAGCAGTTTGCCCGGTCAAGAGACCCAGTACTTC

j_call: TRBJ2-1
clone_size: -
d_call: -
v_call: TRBV5-1
cdr3_aa: CASSLGQTYNEQFF
cdr3_nt: TGCGCCAGCAGCTTGGGACAGACCTACAATGAGCAGTTCTTC

j_call: TRBJ2-5
clone_size: -
d_call: -
v_call: TRBV6-1
cdr3_aa: CASSVRDGLSTQYF
cdr3_nt: TGTGCCAGCAGTGTCCGGGACGGACTATCGACCCAGTACTTC

j_call: TRBJ1-4
clone_size: -
d_call: -
v_call: TRBV29-1
cdr3_aa: CSVPVGGTNEKLFF
cdr3_nt: TGCAGCGTCCCCGTGGGGGGTACTAATGAAAAACTGTTTTTT

j_call: TRBJ2-1
clone_size: once
d_call: -
v_call: TRBV18
cdr3_aa: CASSPRGAPTNEQFF
cdr3_nt: TGTGCCAGCTCACCTCGGGGAGCTCCGACCAATGAGCAGTTCTTC

j_call: TRBJ2-5
clone_size: -
d_call: -
v_call: TRBV9
cdr3_aa: CASNIGGLQETQYF
cdr3_nt: TGTGCCAGCAACATCGGCGGGCTCCAAGAGACCCAGTACTTC

j_call: TRBJ2-4
clone_size: -
d_call: -
v_call: TRBV12-2
cdr3_aa: CASPPRTGTSKNIQYF
cdr3_nt: TGTGCAAGTCCCCCTCGGACAGGGACGTCCAAAAACATTCAGTACTTC

j_call: TRBJ1-5
clone_size: once
d_call: -
v_call: TRBV2
cdr3_aa: CASSEYELRPQHF
cdr3_nt: TGTGCCAGCAGTGAATATGAACTTCGGCCCCAGCATTTT

j_call: TRBJ2-1
clone_size: -
d_call: TRBD2
v_call: TRBV29-1
cdr3_aa: CSVVGGGLAGVYNEQFF
cdr3_nt: TGCAGCGTTGTGGGGGGAGGACTAGCGGGAGTCTACAATGAGCAGTTCTTC

j_call: TRBJ2-3
clone_size: -
d_call: -
v_call: TRBV19
cdr3_aa: CASSIRRTDTQYF
cdr3_nt: TGTGCCAGTAGTATTAGGAGGACAGATACGCAGTATTTT

j_call: TRBJ2-5
clone_size: -
d_call: TRBD1
v_call: TRBV6-5
cdr3_aa: CAARQGYQETQYF
cdr3_nt: TGTGCCGCCAGACAGGGGTACCAAGAGACCCAGTACTTC

j_call: TRBJ2-5
clone_size: -
d_call: -
v_call: TRBV11-2
cdr3_aa: CASSSRSYRGGETQYF
cdr3_nt: TGTGCCAGCAGCTCCCGAAGTTATAGGGGGGGAGAGACCCAGTACTTC

j_call: TRBJ1-1
clone_size: -
d_call: -
v_call: TRBV7-8
cdr3_aa: CASSIKQGNTEAFF
cdr3_nt: TGTGCCAGCAGCATAAAACAGGGGAACACTGAAGCTTTCTTT

j_call: TRBJ1-2
clone_size: -
d_call: TRBD1
v_call: TRBV9
cdr3_aa: CASSVDRTGYGYTF
cdr3_nt: TGTGCCAGCAGCGTAGACCGGACAGGGTATGGCTACACCTTC

j_call: TRBJ2-2
clone_size: -
d_call: TRBD1
v_call: TRBV4-2
cdr3_aa: CASSQAGQGRNTGELFF
cdr3_nt: TGTGCCAGCAGCCAGGCCGGACAGGGAAGAAACACCGGGGAGCTGTTTTTT

j_call: TRBJ2-2
clone_size: -
d_call: -
v_call: TRBV25-1
cdr3_aa: CASRPGLTGELFF
cdr3_nt: TGTGCCAGCAGGCCAGGGCTCACCGGGGAGCTGTTTTTT

j_call: TRBJ1-1
clone_size: -
d_call: -
v_call: TRBV7-9
cdr3_aa: CSSSSGGTEAFF
cdr3_nt: TGTTCCAGCAGCTCGGGTGGGACTGAAGCTTTCTTT

j_call: TRBJ2-5
clone_size: once
d_call: -
v_call: TRBV6-1
cdr3_aa: CASSRQNLQETQYF
cdr3_nt: TGTGCCAGCAGTAGACAGAACCTACAAGAGACCCAGTACTTC

j_call: TRBJ2-5
clone_size: -
d_call: -
v_call: TRBV18
cdr3_aa: CASSTGTRQEAQYF
cdr3_nt: TGTGCCAGCTCGACCGGGACACGACAGGAGGCCCAGTACTTC

j_call: TRBJ1-4
clone_size: -
d_call: -
v_call: TRBV19
cdr3_aa: CASSIRYGNEKLFF
cdr3_nt: TGTGCCAGTAGTATCCGGTACGGTAATGAAAAACTGTTTTTT

j_call: TRBJ2-6
clone_size: -
d_call: -
v_call: TRBV4-3
cdr3_aa: CASSQETPGANVLTF
cdr3_nt: TGCGCCAGCAGCCAAGAAACTCCCGGGGCCAACGTCCTGACTTTC

j_call: TRBJ1-1
clone_size: -
d_call: -
v_call: TRBV20-1
cdr3_aa: CSAKPQVEAFF
cdr3_nt: TGCAGTGCTAAGCCACAGGTTGAAGCTTTCTTT

j_call: TRBJ1-2
clone_size: -
d_call: -
v_call: TRBV7-8
cdr3_aa: CASSLGRSTGYGYTF
cdr3_nt: TGTGCCAGCAGCTTAGGGCGGAGTACTGGCTATGGCTACACCTTC

j_call: TRBJ2-7
clone_size: -
d_call: -
v_call: TRBV4-2
cdr3_aa: CASSQELATSYEQYF
cdr3_nt: TGTGCCAGCAGCCAAGAACTTGCCACCTCCTACGAGCAGTACTTC

j_call: TRBJ2-1
clone_size: -
d_call: -
v_call: TRBV21-1
cdr3_aa: CASSKDSGRAHEQFF
cdr3_nt: TGTGCCAGCAGCAAGGATAGCGGGAGGGCCCATGAGCAGTTCTTC

j_call: TRBJ1-2
clone_size: -
d_call: -
v_call: TRBV4-3
cdr3_aa: CASSQVYRGLGYTF
cdr3_nt: TGCGCCAGCAGCCAAGTGTATAGGGGTCTTGGCTACACCTTC

j_call: TRBJ2-1
clone_size: few
d_call: TRBD2
v_call: TRBV9
cdr3_aa: CASSVGLAGVINEQFF
cdr3_nt: TGTGCCAGCAGCGTTGGACTAGCGGGAGTTATAAATGAGCAGTTCTTC

j_call: TRBJ1-2
clone_size: -
d_call: -
v_call: TRBV4-3
cdr3_aa: CASSPQGSNYGYTF
cdr3_nt: TGCGCCAGCAGCCCCCAGGGTTCTAACTATGGCTACACCTTC

j_call: TRBJ2-1
clone_size: -
d_call: TRBD2
v_call: TRBV10-3
cdr3_aa: CAIRGTSGRAGHEQFF
cdr3_nt: TGTGCCATCAGGGGGACTAGCGGGAGGGCCGGCCATGAGCAGTTCTTC

j_call: TRBJ1-2
clone_size: -
d_call: -
v_call: TRBV2
cdr3_aa: CASSERVRAGGYTF
cdr3_nt: TGTGCCAGCAGTGAAAGAGTCAGGGCAGGCGGCTACACCTTC

j_call: TRBJ2-7
clone_size: -
d_call: -
v_call: TRBV18
cdr3_aa: CASSPTAYEQYF
cdr3_nt: TGTGCCAGCTCACCAACAGCCTACGAGCAGTACTTC

j_call: TRBJ2-6
clone_size: -
d_call: -
v_call: TRBV7-6
cdr3_aa: CASSPGYAGPGANGLTF
cdr3_nt: TGTGCCAGCAGCCCCGGCTATGCGGGGCCTGGGGCCAACGGCCTGACTTTC

j_call: TRBJ1-1
clone_size: -
d_call: -
v_call: TRBV28
cdr3_aa: CASSSVQGRSLNTEAFF
cdr3_nt: TGTGCCAGCAGTTCCGTCCAGGGGCGCTCCCTTAACACTGAAGCTTTCTTT

j_call: TRBJ1-5
clone_size: -
d_call: -
v_call: TRBV4-1
cdr3_aa: CASSQDSQGDQPQHF
cdr3_nt: TGCGCCAGCAGCCAAGATTCCCAAGGGGATCAGCCCCAGCATTTT

j_call: TRBJ1-6
clone_size: -
d_call: TRBD1
v_call: TRBV6-6
cdr3_aa: CASREGASNSPLHF
cdr3_nt: TGTGCCAGCAGGGAGGGGGCAAGTAATTCACCCCTCCACTTT

j_call: TRBJ2-5
clone_size: once
d_call: TRBD2
v_call: TRBV7-7
cdr3_aa: CASSPTSGRTQETQYF
cdr3_nt: TGTGCCAGCAGTCCGACTAGCGGGCGAACACAAGAGACCCAGTACTTC

j_call: TRBJ2-5
clone_size: -
d_call: TRBD2
v_call: TRBV5-6
cdr3_aa: CASSLVAGGGKTQYF
cdr3_nt: TGTGCCAGCAGCTTGGTAGCGGGAGGAGGAAAGACCCAGTACTTC

j_call: TRBJ2-2
clone_size: -
d_call: TRBD2
v_call: TRBV27
cdr3_aa: CASSLETSGYTSELFF
cdr3_nt: TGTGCCAGCAGTTTAGAGACTAGCGGGTATACTTCGGAGCTGTTTTTT

j_call: TRBJ2-5
clone_size: -
d_call: -
v_call: TRBV6-4
cdr3_aa: CASSRDRGETQYF
cdr3_nt: TGTGCCAGCAGCCGGGACCGGGGGGAGACCCAGTACTTC

j_call: TRBJ1-6
clone_size: -
d_call: -
v_call: TRBV9
cdr3_aa: CASSVGGGANSPLHF
cdr3_nt: TGTGCCAGCAGCGTAGGTGGGGGGGCGAATTCACCCCTCCACTTT

j_call: TRBJ1-1
clone_size: -
d_call: TRBD1
v_call: TRBV5-5
cdr3_aa: CASSSGTGLIRATEAFF
cdr3_nt: TGTGCCAGCAGCTCAGGGACAGGGCTTATCAGGGCCACTGAAGCTTTCTTT

j_call: TRBJ2-1
clone_size: -
d_call: -
v_call: TRBV30
cdr3_aa: CAASGVHEQFF
cdr3_nt: TGTGCCGCATCAGGGGTGCATGAGCAGTTCTTC

j_call: TRBJ2-2
clone_size: -
d_call: TRBD1
v_call: TRBV2
cdr3_aa: CASSPTGVNTGELFF
cdr3_nt: TGTGCCAGCTCCCCAACAGGGGTAAACACCGGGGAGCTGTTTTTT

j_call: TRBJ2-2
clone_size: few
d_call: TRBD2
v_call: TRBV13
cdr3_aa: CASSKKGGWRGGRGTGELFF
cdr3_nt: TGTGCCAGCAGCAAGAAAGGGGGGTGGCGGGGGGGCCGGGGCACCGGGGAGCTGTTTTTT